The 4 T cell receptor beta chains presented below share a single source sample, sequenced in a study of human T cells and chemical hapten exposure. Time point reported: patch test 2, 6 weeks after DPC sensitization. Treatment defined: therapeutic diphenylcyclopropenone sensitization with weekly scalp DPC. TCRdb used MiXCR to reprocess the RACE reads, holding one entry per CDR3 protein. The sample shows tens of thousands of distinct CDR3 sequences, 8.5% to 10% of them seen only once. Sequenced material: whole blood, taken in connection with sensitization to the hapten diphenylcyclopropenone (DPC). The receptors originated from a woman in her forties or fifties with alopecia areata. Some clones in this sample may be carry-over from other donors' samples.

The chain uses TRBV28 and TRBJ1-2; maybe TRBD1 (6 bases). V lost 5 bases to trimming and J lost 3 bases, with 16 bases between them. This CDR3 spans 15 amino acids. Germline CDR1 MDHEN, CDR2 SYDVKM. The CDR3 region has the DNA TGTGCCAGCAGTCCCGCGGGGCAGGGGCACTATGGCTACACCTTC. Its protein product is CASSPAGQGHYGYTF.

The table lists this clonotype with a few counts. The chain employs TRBV4-3 and TRBJ2-3; TRBD2 agrees at 8 bases. The ends lost 1 base at V and 0 bases at J; junction bases unmatched: 6. The CDR3 contains 17 residues. Germline-derived CDR1 and CDR2 are LGHNA and YSLEER. DNA of the CDR3: TGCGCCAGCAGCCAAGGGGGAAGCGGGAGTAGCACAGATACGCAGTATTTT. This codes for CASSQGGSGSSTDTQYF.

Regarding this clonotype: One junction end disagrees with the germline gene, perhaps due to a read error. J is TRBJ2-1 and V is TRBV20-1; D is perhaps TRBD1 or TRBD2 (5 bases each). Germline loops: CDR1 DFQATT, CDR2 SNEGSKA (reference sequence). This CDR3 is 13 amino acids long. This CDR3 is CSARAPPGPNMSF. The CDR3, as DNA: TGCAGTGCTAGGGCCCCACCGGGACCAAATATGTCCTTC.

This clonotype occurred a few times. The gene calls are TRBV6-6 and TRBJ1-4; no definite D call. Per the germline V gene, CDR1 is MNHNY and CDR2 is SVGAGI (reference sequence). There are 10 residues in the CDR3. V lost 7 bases, J lost 7 bases, and 4 bases lay in between. CDR3: CASNGEKLFF. The CDR3 nucleotides read TGTGCCAGCAACGGTGAAAAACTGTTTTTT.